The 8 T cell receptor beta chains in this list originate from one sample, sequenced in a study of liver allograft versus peripheral blood T cells. Background on the study: The study compared liver allograft T cell receptor repertoires against peripheral blood repertoires of liver transplant recipients.

Each CDR3 protein is one row after TCRdb ran MiXCR on the reads. The sample carries 6,000 or so distinct CDR3 sequences, approximately 16% recorded once. These receptors all stem from a human patient who had a liver transplant. Some T cells may arise from the graft donor.

This clonotype was recorded at least ten times. The chain is built from TRBV30 and TRBJ1-2, with 7 bases fitting TRBD1. The CDR3 loop spans 14 amino acids. CDR1 GTSNPN and CDR2 SVGIG come from the germline V gene (reference sequence). V dropped 3 bases and J dropped 1; count of bases not matched to a gene: 5. This CDR3 reads CAWRDRRNNYGYTF. For the CDR3, the DNA is TGTGCCTGGAGGGACAGGAGAAATAACTATGGCTACACCTTC.

This clonotype is medium-sized within its sample. Here the CDR3 DNA reads TGTGCCAGCAGTTTACAGGGAAAAACTGAAGCTTTCTTT. Residues: CASSLQGKTEAFF. The V gene is TRBV27, the J gene TRBJ1-1, with D perhaps TRBD1 (5 bases). Germline values: CDR1 MNHEY, CDR2 SMNVEV (reference sequence). The V gene lost 2 bases and the J gene lost 5 bases, with 9 bases spanning the gap. The CDR3 spans 13 residues.

This clonotype is labeled as medium-sized (0.01 to 0.1%). V is TRBV27 and J is TRBJ1-2; 7 nucleotides line up with TRBD1. V lost 6 bases, J lost 6 bases, and 7 bases stayed unmatched. Per the germline V gene, CDR1 is MNHEY and CDR2 is SMNVEV (reference sequence). There are 13 residues in the CDR3. DNA of the CDR3: TGTGCCAGCAGCTCGGACAGGACTCATGGCTACACCTTC. Translating it yields CASSSDRTHGYTF.

This clonotype was found many times. The chain joins TRBV28 to TRBJ1-2; no clear D. The length of the CDR3 is 13 residues. The V gene lost 6 bases and the J gene lost 7 bases, with 15 bases spanning the gap. Germline V lookup: CDR1 MDHEN, CDR2 SYDVKM. The CDR3 nucleotides are TGTGCCAGCAGATTTACAGCTTCAACTGGCTACACCTTC. Its translation is CASRFTASTGYTF.

This clonotype is medium-sized by share. The V gene is TRBV29-1, the J gene TRBJ1-6; maybe TRBD1 (6 bases). The CDR3 runs 14 residues. Per the germline V gene, CDR1 is SQVTM and CDR2 is ANQGSEA. V lost 6 bases and J 4 bases, leaving 13 bases between the germline ends. The CDR3 here is CSVGGPNYNSPLHF. DNA of the CDR3: TGCAGCGTAGGGGGACCGAATTATAATTCACCCCTCCACTTT.

This clonotype was seen a few times. The genes are TRBV28 and TRBJ2-5; 7 bases are shared with TRBD1. J gave up 0 bases and V 7 bases, and 2 bases lay outside the gene matches. The V gene's germline CDR1 is MDHEN and CDR2 SYDVKM. There are 13 residues in the CDR3. The DNA for the CDR3 is TGTGCCAGCACCGACAGGGACCAAGAGACCCAGTACTTC. It encodes CASTDRDQETQYF.

The rearrangement uses TRBV9 and TRBJ2-3; D remains ambiguous. The CDR3 length is 13 residues. Trimming took 0 bases from V and 7 from J, leaving 9 bases between them. Germline CDR1 is SGDLS and CDR2 is YYNGEE. As DNA, the CDR3 is TGTGCCAGCAGCGTAGTCCTGGGGAATACGCAGTATTTT. Its protein product is CASSVVLGNTQYF.

This clonotype was seen repeatedly, ten times or more. This chain joins TRBV24-1 and TRBJ1-1; D is unresolved. This CDR3 comprises 11 residues. Trimming pared 5 bases from V and 4 bases from J, leaving 4 bases between. Germline V gene lookup returns CDR1 KGHDR and CDR2 SFDVKD. CDR3 loop: CATSAGTEAFF. CDR3 bases: TGTGCCACCAGTGCTGGCACTGAAGCTTTCTTT.